One sample yielded the 10 T cell receptor beta chains listed below, sequenced in a study of T-cell reconstitution after alpha-beta-depleted transplantation in children. Unique molecular identifiers were incorporated into the prepared TCRbeta library. Each CDR3 protein gets one entry after TCRdb re-called the PCR reads with MiXCR. The sample lists about 270,000 distinct CDR3 sequences, approximately 9.8% occurring once. The starting material was PBMCs from the stem cell graft donor, obtained from the stem cell graft. The receptors derive from a human donor who donated a stem cell graft to a child with SCID.

This chain uses TRBV6-1 with TRBJ1-2, with D maybe TRBD1 (5 bases). V dropped 6 bases and J dropped 4 bases, with 18 bases sitting between them. The CDR3 totals 15 residues. Germline V gene sequence: CDR1 MNHNS, CDR2 SASEGT. For the CDR3, the DNA is TGTGCCAGCAGCCCTCGGCAGGGTGGTGCCTATGGCTACACCTTC. The encoded protein is CASSPRQGGAYGYTF.

This clonotype occurred many times. CDR3 region: CSVASESGNTIYF. CDR3 coding DNA: TGCAGCGTTGCATCGGAATCTGGAAACACCATATATTTT. V is TRBV29-1 and J is TRBJ1-3; D unresolved. Per germline, CDR1 SQVTM and CDR2 ANQGSEA. This CDR3 region has 13 residues. V shed 4 bases and J shed 1 base, with 8 bases lying between them.

This clonotype came up many times. The chain combines TRBV20-1 with TRBJ2-5; D gene uncertain. The V end was cut by 5 bases, the J end by 3 bases, with 10 bases between. This CDR3 contains 12 residues. The germline gives CDR1 DFQATT, CDR2 SNEGSKA (reference sequence). The CDR3 sequence: CSAGVSEETQYF. CDR3 bases: TGCAGTGCTGGGGTGTCCGAAGAGACCCAGTACTTC.

J is TRBJ2-2 and V is TRBV12-3 or TRBV12-4, with 8 nucleotides matching TRBD2. There are 17 residues in the CDR3. Unmatched junction bases numbered 9, after V lost 6 bases and J lost 0 bases. CDR3 in amino acids: CASSSHPAGANTGELFF. The CDR3 region has the DNA TGTGCCAGCAGCTCACACCCAGCGGGGGCGAACACCGGGGAGCTGTTTTTT.

The gene calls are TRBV12-3 or TRBV12-4 and TRBJ1-3; TRBD1 might be the D (6 bases). This CDR3 comprises 19 residues. The V end was cut by 1 base, the J end by 0 bases, with 19 bases between. The CDR3 here is CASSLVSPGHVLSGNTIYF. The CDR3 coding sequence is TGTGCCAGCAGTTTAGTTTCCCCGGGACACGTTCTCTCTGGAAACACCATATATTTT.

The table lists this clonotype with a few counts. The V and J genes are TRBV4-2 and TRBJ1-4; D is undetermined. CDR3 length equals 14 residues. Germline CDR1 is LGHNA and CDR2 is YNFKEQ. Trimming shortened V by 0 bases and J by 3 bases, and 5 bases separated the two germline ends. The CDR3, as DNA: TGTGCCAGCAGCCAAGATACGGCTAATGAAAAACTGTTTTTT. Its translation is CASSQDTANEKLFF.

The chain uses TRBV27 and TRBJ1-2; TRBD1 matches at 11 bases. Germline CDR1 is MNHEY and CDR2 is SMNVEV (reference sequence). The CDR3 has 15 amino acids. Trimming removed 5 bases from V and 4 bases from J; junction bases left unmatched: 6. CDR3 in DNA: TGTGCCAGCAGTCCGGGGACAGGGGGAGGCTATGGCTACACCTTC. Its protein product is CASSPGTGGGYGYTF.

This clonotype was counted only a few times. V and J are TRBV20-1 and TRBJ2-7, with 8 nucleotides matching TRBD2. Germline CDR1 is DFQATT and CDR2 is SNEGSKA (reference sequence). The CDR3 is 15 amino acids. V was clipped by 0 bases and J by 7 bases; unmatched bases: 11. CDR3 nucleotide sequence: TGCAGTGCTAGAGAGGTGCGGGGGGATAATCGGGAGCAGTACTTC. Translating gives CSAREVRGDNREQYF.

This clonotype was counted only a few times. V is TRBV12-3 or TRBV12-4 and J is TRBJ2-1, with TRBD1 identical over 11 bases. J was trimmed by 3 bases and V by 0 bases; bases with no gene match: 4. The CDR3 extends over 17 amino acids. CDR3 DNA: TGTGCCAGCAGTTTAGCGACCGGGACAGGGGGCTACAATGAGCAGTTCTTC. Protein product: CASSLATGTGGYNEQFF.

The rearrangement joins TRBV24-1 to TRBJ2-1; D is possibly TRBD2 (5 bases). CDR3 length: 15 amino acids. Trimming removed 4 bases at V and 10 bases at J, with 19 bases between. Germline CDR1 KGHDR, CDR2 SFDVKD. Here the CDR3 reads CATSDGTLGEGEQFF. The CDR3 nucleotides are TGTGCCACCAGTGACGGCACGCTCGGGGAAGGCGAGCAGTTCTTC.